The next 29 T cell receptor beta chains were all read from a single sample in a study of OX40 agonist ivuxolimab in advanced cancers. Generated by immunoSEQ multiplex PCR, the TCRdb table keeps only in-frame clones and is missing some. The table includes about 66,000 clones, more than 75% detected once. Sequenced here: CD4+ or CD8+ T cells sorted from blood, sampled in a trial of the OX40 agonist ivuxolimab. These receptors came from an adult with an advanced solid tumor such as melanoma, head and neck, liver or kidney cancer.

The table lists this clone with a count of one. The chain recombines TRBV6-5 with TRBJ1-1; 9 nucleotides align to TRBD1. The trim removed 5 bases at V and 6 bases at J, leaving 4 bases unmatched. Germline CDR1 and CDR2: MNHEY and SVGAGI. The CDR3 has 13 residues. CDR3: CASSDRGEAEAFF. The CDR3 DNA reads as TGTGCCAGCAGTGACAGGGGGGAGGCTGAAGCTTTCTTT.

The chain uses TRBV9 and TRBJ2-5, with D possibly being TRBD1 or TRBD2 (6 bases each). The CDR3 spans 14 residues. V lost 3 bases, J lost 4 bases, and 13 bases lay in between. Germline lookup yields CDR1 SGDLS and CDR2 YYNGEE. The CDR3 reads CASSARGGTETQYF. Written as DNA, the CDR3 is TGTGCCAGCAGCGCGAGAGGGGGGACAGAGACCCAGTACTTC.

V gene TRBV4-2 combines with J gene TRBJ2-7; 10 bases align to TRBD2. CDR1 is LGHNA, CDR2 YNFKEQ, per germline. The trim removed 0 bases at V and 2 bases at J, leaving 4 bases unmatched. The CDR3 has 16 residues. CDR3 DNA sequence: TGTGCCAGCAGCCAAGAACTAGCGGGGACACCCTACGAGCAGTACTTC. Its translation is CASSQELAGTPYEQYF.

The chain employs TRBV7-9 and TRBJ2-2; tentatively, D is TRBD2 (5 bases). The germline gives CDR1 SEHNR, CDR2 FQNEAQ (reference sequence). The CDR3 totals 15 residues. Deletions cut 4 bases from V and 2 bases from J, with 11 bases between. The CDR3 DNA sequence: TGTGCCAGCAGCTCCTGGACTGTCAACACCGGGGAGCTGTTTTTT. Translating gives CASSSWTVNTGELFF.

The chain has TRBV5-4 and TRBJ2-1; D call uncertain. The germline V and J ends were trimmed by 4 bases and 1 base, with 12 bases remaining between them. Per the germline V gene, CDR1 is SGHNT and CDR2 is YYREEE (reference sequence). The CDR3 covers 15 residues. The CDR3 protein is CASSVALGSYNEQFF. The CDR3 DNA sequence: TGTGCCAGCAGCGTAGCCCTAGGGTCCTACAATGAGCAGTTCTTC.

This chain connects TRBV5-1 to TRBJ1-2; a possible D gene is TRBD1 (5 bases). The CDR3 runs to 15 residues. V gave up 1 base and J gave up 0 bases, with 10 bases separating them. From germline, CDR1 is SGHRS and CDR2 YFSETQ. The CDR3 loop is CASSLSAGTNYGYTF. The CDR3 DNA is TGCGCCAGCAGCTTGTCCGCAGGGACTAACTATGGCTACACCTTC.

V gene TRBV27 combines with J gene TRBJ1-5, with a tentative D call TRBD1 (5 bases). V was pared by 2 bases and J by 3 bases, with 11 bases between. The length of the CDR3 is 15 residues. Germline loops: CDR1 MNHEY, CDR2 SMNVEV (reference sequence). The chain's CDR3 is CASSLRGRDNQPQHF. The CDR3 DNA reads as TGTGCCAGCAGTTTACGGGGCAGGGACAATCAGCCCCAGCATTTT.

The rearrangement joins TRBV5-1 to TRBJ2-4, with D perhaps assigned TRBD1 or TRBD2 (7 bases each). CDR1 is SGHRS, CDR2 YFSETQ, per germline. V lost 0 bases and J lost 7, with 11 bases in between. The CDR3 runs to 14 residues. For the CDR3, the DNA is TGCGCCAGCAGCTTGGACAGGGGAGGGAACATTCAGTACTTC. Protein: CASSLDRGGNIQYF.

In this sample, this clone turned up a few times. The chain carries TRBV11-2 and TRBJ1-2, with D possibly matching TRBD1 (5 bases). The germline gives CDR1 SGHAT, CDR2 FQNNGV. This CDR3 has 15 residues. Trimming took 4 bases from V and 6 from J, leaving 18 bases between them. The CDR3 loop reads CASSSPRVPRNGYTF. The CDR3, as DNA: TGTGCCAGCAGCTCCCCCAGGGTGCCGAGGAATGGCTACACCTTC.

The chain couples TRBV6-5 to TRBJ2-7; tentatively, D is TRBD1 (6 bases). Trimming pared 5 bases from V and 2 bases from J, leaving 16 bases between. The germline V gene has CDR1 MNHEY and CDR2 SVGAGI. CDR3 length: 15 residues. The CDR3 DNA follows: TGTGCCAGCAGTCTCGGGTCGACAGGCACCTACGAGCAGTACTTC. Translation gives CASSLGSTGTYEQYF.

This clone rates as medium-sized. This chain uses TRBV4-1 with TRBJ1-4; the D is unclear. Germline values: CDR1 MGHRA, CDR2 YSYEKL. The CDR3 is made up of 16 amino acids. Between the trimmed V and J ends, which lost 1 base and 4 bases, there was a span of 13 bases. DNA for the CDR3: TGCGCCAGCAGCCAAGTATTTCCGCATGTTAATGAAAAACTGTTTTTT. Its translation: CASSQVFPHVNEKLFF.

V gene TRBV19 combines with J gene TRBJ1-5; no definite D call. Germline lookup yields CDR1 LNHDA and CDR2 SQIVND (reference sequence). Trimming removed 5 bases from V and 7 bases from J, with 15 bases in between. CDR3 length: 14 amino acids. In DNA form, the CDR3 reads TGTGCCAGTAGTCACTTTGGTCCCAGGCAGCCCCAGCATTTT. Translation: CASSHFGPRQPQHF.

The chain joins TRBV5-1 to TRBJ1-5; D call uncertain. The CDR3 spans 15 residues. The V end lost 0 bases, the J end lost 0 bases, and 7 bases lay between the germline ends. The germline gives CDR1 SGHRS, CDR2 YFSETQ. The CDR3 coding sequence is TGCGCCAGCAGCTTGGAAGGGCTTAGCAATCAGCCCCAGCATTTT. Translation: CASSLEGLSNQPQHF.

The chain carries TRBV4-3 and TRBJ1-5; D gene unclear. The CDR3 covers 15 residues. The V gene's germline CDR1 is LGHNA and CDR2 YSLEER. With 1 base removed from V and 7 bases from J, the gap between germline ends came to 14 bases. CDR3 loop: CASSQALDTGQPQHF. CDR3 nucleotide sequence: TGCGCCAGCAGCCAAGCCCTAGACACGGGCCAGCCCCAGCATTTT.

The CDR3 DNA is TGTGCCAGCAGTGAGGGACAGGTCCAAGAGACCCAGTACTTC. This gives the protein CASSEGQVQETQYF. V is TRBV6-1 and J is TRBJ2-5, with 8 bases lining up with TRBD1. The CDR3 consists of 14 residues. The J segment lost 1 base and the V segment lost 3 bases, leaving 1 base of the junction unmatched. The germline gives CDR1 MNHNS, CDR2 SASEGT.

The chain employs TRBV12-5 and TRBJ2-2; TRBD2 agrees at 11 bases. This CDR3 has 18 residues. Germline values: CDR1 LGHNT, CDR2 FRNRAP. The V and J ends lost 1 base and 4 bases, in that order; junction bases with no gene match: 8. CDR3 nucleotides: TGTGCTAGTGGTTTGGGACGATTGACTAGCGGGGTCACCGGGGAGCTGTTTTTT. Translating gives CASGLGRLTSGVTGELFF.

The V call is TRBV19, the J call TRBJ2-3; the D gene is possibly TRBD1 (5 bases). Germline CDR1 reads LNHDA; CDR2 reads SQIVND (reference sequence). This CDR3 has 17 amino acids. Trimming removed 4 bases from V and 5 bases from J, with 22 bases in between. The CDR3 coding sequence is TGTGCCAGTAGTACTCTTGCCGGGTCCAGGGATAAAGATACGCAGTATTTT. Translated: CASSTLAGSRDKDTQYF.

V and J are TRBV5-1 and TRBJ2-2; TRBD2 matches at 13 bases. Trimming at V came to 2 bases and at J to 8 bases, leaving 3 bases not matched to a gene. CDR1 is SGHRS and CDR2 is YFSETQ in the germline V gene. There are 15 residues in the CDR3. DNA of the CDR3: TGCGCCAGCAGCTTTGGACTAGCGGGGGAAGGGGAGCTGTTTTTT. Protein sequence: CASSFGLAGEGELFF.

The V gene is TRBV19, the J gene TRBJ2-5; 14 nucleotides agree with TRBD2. This CDR3 comprises 16 residues. J was trimmed by 5 bases and V by 5 bases; bases with no gene match: 7. Germline V gives CDR1 LNHDA, CDR2 SQIVND (reference sequence). The CDR3 here is CASSGLAGGQGETQYF. The CDR3 coding sequence is TGTGCCAGTAGTGGACTAGCGGGGGGCCAAGGCGAGACCCAGTACTTC.

The CDR3 protein is CASRPGQASDTQYF. The CDR3 DNA follows: TGTGCCAGCAGACCGGGACAGGCTTCAGATACGCAGTATTTT. The rearrangement uses TRBV6-5 and TRBJ2-3, with TRBD1 identical over 8 bases. Trimming at V came to 6 bases and at J to 4 bases, leaving 6 bases not matched to a gene. In germline, CDR1 is MNHEY, CDR2 SVGAGI. This CDR3 spans 14 amino acids.

This chain uses TRBV9 with TRBJ2-3; D is uncertain. Germline V lookup: CDR1 SGDLS, CDR2 YYNGEE. Deletions cut 5 bases from V and 2 bases from J, with 18 bases between. CDR3 length: 16 residues. CDR3 amino acids: CASSRGAPDATDTQYF. Here the CDR3 DNA reads TGTGCCAGCAGTCGTGGAGCGCCAGATGCCACAGATACGCAGTATTTT.

The chain has TRBV6-5 and TRBJ2-3; D unresolved. The germline V and J ends were trimmed by 10 bases and 2 bases, with 16 bases remaining between them. Germline CDR1 is MNHEY and CDR2 is SVGAGI. The CDR3 totals 14 residues. CDR3 bases: TGTGCCACTAGGATAGGTCCACTCACAGATACGCAGTATTTT. It yields the protein CATRIGPLTDTQYF.

The chain combines TRBV7-6 with TRBJ1-1, with a tentative D call TRBD1 (5 bases). Germline CDR1 reads SGHVS; CDR2 reads FNYEAQ. The length of the CDR3 is 14 residues. V lost 5 bases and J 0 bases, leaving 10 bases between the germline ends. The CDR3 nucleotides are TGTGCCAGCAGCCTCAGGGCCTTGAACACTGAAGCTTTCTTT. Translation gives CASSLRALNTEAFF.

The chain joins TRBV7-2 to TRBJ2-1, with D uncertain. Germline V lookup: CDR1 SGHTA, CDR2 FQGNSA. The germline V and J ends were trimmed by 6 bases and 1 base, with 16 bases remaining between them. This CDR3 has 16 residues. CDR3 loop: CASRLRGQLSYNEQFF. The CDR3 DNA sequence: TGTGCCAGCAGGCTGCGTGGGCAGCTATCCTACAATGAGCAGTTCTTC.

The rearrangement uses TRBV27 and TRBJ1-1; 9 bases agree with TRBD1. Germline trimming cut 5 bases from V and 3 bases from J; bases unmatched to any gene: 7. CDR3 size: 15 residues. CDR1 is MNHEY, CDR2 SMNVEV, per germline (reference sequence). This chain's CDR3 is CASSLTTGGDTEAFF. As DNA, the CDR3 is TGTGCCAGCAGTCTAACGACAGGGGGGGACACTGAAGCTTTCTTT.

This clone has just a few counts. The chain links TRBV15 to TRBJ2-6, with D possibly matching TRBD1 (6 bases). Trimming shortened V by 4 bases and J by 2 bases, and 12 bases separated the two germline ends. The germline V gene has CDR1 LNHNV and CDR2 YYDKDF (reference sequence). The CDR3 length is 16 residues. The CDR3 protein is CATSKAGETGANVLTF. The CDR3 nucleotides read TGTGCCACCAGCAAGGCAGGGGAGACTGGGGCCAACGTCCTGACTTTC.

The chain combines TRBV25-1 with TRBJ1-3; 9 nucleotides agree with TRBD1. Trimming took 2 bases from V and 7 from J; bases not matched to a gene: 6. The CDR3 runs 15 residues. Germline CDR1 is MGHDK and CDR2 is SYGVNS. CDR3 amino acids: CASSEPGQGLNTIYF. The CDR3 DNA is TGTGCCAGCAGTGAACCGGGACAGGGCCTCAACACCATATATTTT.

The chain combines TRBV6-5 with TRBJ2-7; 11 nucleotides align to TRBD1. V lost 6 bases and J lost 2; bases outside the gene matches: 3. Germline V lookup: CDR1 MNHEY, CDR2 SVGAGI. The CDR3 covers 14 residues. This CDR3 is CASSRDRGAYEQYF. The CDR3 coding sequence is TGTGCCAGCAGCAGGGACAGGGGGGCCTACGAGCAGTACTTC.

The sample holds one count of this clone. V and J are TRBV19 and TRBJ2-3; 7 bases are shared with TRBD1. The J segment lost 10 bases and the V segment lost 8 bases, leaving 6 bases of the junction unmatched. CDR1 is LNHDA, CDR2 SQIVND, per germline (reference sequence). This CDR3 is 11 amino acids long. CDR3 DNA: TGTGCCAGTGGAACAAGGGGGCCGCAGTATTTT. Amino acids: CASGTRGPQYF.